The sequence of this TCR beta chain was determined in a study of T cell repertoires in cytomegalovirus infection. For the study at large: Matching HLA type and CMV infection were both indicated by public TCR beta signatures.

The CDR3 runs 17 residues. Germline lookup yields CDR1 MNHEY and CDR2 SVGAGI. The V segment lost 2 bases and the J segment 0 bases; nucleotides outside the gene matches: 1. Each CDR3 protein is one row after TCRdb ran MiXCR on the reads. The sample holds hundreds of thousands of distinct CDR3 sequences, roughly 26% seen once. The TCR was taken from a human donor in good health (CMV status not recorded). Some clones in this sample may be carry-over from other donors' samples. This chain uses TRBV6-5 with TRBJ2-1; 13 bases align to TRBD2. The sequenced sample was CD8+ T cells from PBMCs. The CDR3 nucleotides read TGTGCCAGCAGTTACACTAGCGGGGGGGACTCCTACAATGAGCAGTTCTTC. It translates to CASSYTSGGDSYNEQFF.